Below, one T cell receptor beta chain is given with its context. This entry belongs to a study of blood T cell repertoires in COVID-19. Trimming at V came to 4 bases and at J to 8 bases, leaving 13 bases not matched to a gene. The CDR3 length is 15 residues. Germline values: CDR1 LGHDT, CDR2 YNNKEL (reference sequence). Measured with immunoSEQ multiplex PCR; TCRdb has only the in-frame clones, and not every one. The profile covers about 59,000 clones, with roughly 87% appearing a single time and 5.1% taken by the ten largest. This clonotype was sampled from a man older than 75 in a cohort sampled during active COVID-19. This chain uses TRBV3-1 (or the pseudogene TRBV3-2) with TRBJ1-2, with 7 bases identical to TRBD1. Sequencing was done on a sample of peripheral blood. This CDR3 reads CASSPRAQGLGGYTF. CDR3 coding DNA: TGTGCCAGCAGCCCGAGGGCACAGGGGCTCGGGGGCTACACCTTC.